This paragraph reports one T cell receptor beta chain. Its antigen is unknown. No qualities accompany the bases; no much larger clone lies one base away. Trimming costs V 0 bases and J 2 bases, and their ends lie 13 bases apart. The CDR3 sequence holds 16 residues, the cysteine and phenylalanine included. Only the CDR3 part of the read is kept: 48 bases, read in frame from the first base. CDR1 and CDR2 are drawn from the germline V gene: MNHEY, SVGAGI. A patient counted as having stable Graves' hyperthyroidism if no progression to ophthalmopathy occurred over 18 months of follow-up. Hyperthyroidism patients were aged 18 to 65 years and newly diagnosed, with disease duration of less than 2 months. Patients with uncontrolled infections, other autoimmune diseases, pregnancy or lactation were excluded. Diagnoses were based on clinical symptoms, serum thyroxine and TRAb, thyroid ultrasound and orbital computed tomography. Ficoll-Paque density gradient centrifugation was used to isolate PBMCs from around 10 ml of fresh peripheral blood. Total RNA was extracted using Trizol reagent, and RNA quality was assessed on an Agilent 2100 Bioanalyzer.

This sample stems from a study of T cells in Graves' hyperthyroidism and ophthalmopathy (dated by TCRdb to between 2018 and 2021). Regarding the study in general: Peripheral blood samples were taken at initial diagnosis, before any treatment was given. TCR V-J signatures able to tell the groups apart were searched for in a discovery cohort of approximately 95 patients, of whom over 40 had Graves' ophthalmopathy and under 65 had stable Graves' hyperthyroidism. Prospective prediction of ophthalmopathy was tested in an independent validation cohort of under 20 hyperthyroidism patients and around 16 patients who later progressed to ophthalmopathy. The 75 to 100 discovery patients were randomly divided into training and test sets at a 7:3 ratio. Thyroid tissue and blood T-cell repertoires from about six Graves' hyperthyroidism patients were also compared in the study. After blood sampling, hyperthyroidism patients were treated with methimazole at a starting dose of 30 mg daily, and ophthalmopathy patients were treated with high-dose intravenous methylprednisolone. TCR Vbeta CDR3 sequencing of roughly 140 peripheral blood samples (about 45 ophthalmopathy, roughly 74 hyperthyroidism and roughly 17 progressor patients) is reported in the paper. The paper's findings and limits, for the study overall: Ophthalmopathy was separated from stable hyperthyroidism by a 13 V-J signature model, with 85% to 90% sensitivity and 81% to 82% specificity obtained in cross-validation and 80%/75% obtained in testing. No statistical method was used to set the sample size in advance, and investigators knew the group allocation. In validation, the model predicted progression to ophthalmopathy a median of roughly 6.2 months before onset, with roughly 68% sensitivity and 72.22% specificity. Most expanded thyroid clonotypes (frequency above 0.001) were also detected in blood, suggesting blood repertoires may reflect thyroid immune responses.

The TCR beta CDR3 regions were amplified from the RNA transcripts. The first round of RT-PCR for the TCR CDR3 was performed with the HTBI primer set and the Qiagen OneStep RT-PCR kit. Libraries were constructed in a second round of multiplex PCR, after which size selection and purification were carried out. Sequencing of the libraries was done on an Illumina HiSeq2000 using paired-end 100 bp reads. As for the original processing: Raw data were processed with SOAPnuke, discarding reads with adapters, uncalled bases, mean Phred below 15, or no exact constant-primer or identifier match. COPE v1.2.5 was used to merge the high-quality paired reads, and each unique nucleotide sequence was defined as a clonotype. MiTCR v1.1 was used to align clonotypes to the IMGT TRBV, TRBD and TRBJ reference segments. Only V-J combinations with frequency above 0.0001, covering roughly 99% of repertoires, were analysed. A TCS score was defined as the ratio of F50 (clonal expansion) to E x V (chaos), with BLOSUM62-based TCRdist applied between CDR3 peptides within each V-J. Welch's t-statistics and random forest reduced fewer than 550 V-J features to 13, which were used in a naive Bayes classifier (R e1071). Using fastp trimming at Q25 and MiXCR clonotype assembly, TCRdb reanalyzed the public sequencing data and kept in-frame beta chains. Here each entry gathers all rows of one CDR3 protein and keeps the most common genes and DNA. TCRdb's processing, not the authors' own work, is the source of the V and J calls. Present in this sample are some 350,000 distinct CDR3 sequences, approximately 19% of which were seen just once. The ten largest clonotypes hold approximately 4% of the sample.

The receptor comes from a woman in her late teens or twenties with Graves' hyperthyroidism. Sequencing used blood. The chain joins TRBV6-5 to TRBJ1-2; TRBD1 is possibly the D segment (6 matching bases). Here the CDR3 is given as CASSYSGHTPNYGYTF. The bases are TGTGCCAGCAGTTACTCGGGACATACTCCAAACTATGGCTACACCTTC.